The rows below give T cell receptor beta chains drawn from one sample of a study of control samples from healthy donors and cancer patients. Measured with immunoSEQ multiplex PCR; TCRdb has only the in-frame clones, and not every one. The repertoire consists of under 60,000 clones, with approximately 93% occurring once and the leading ten covering around 24%. The sample taken for sequencing was PBMCs. Receptor source: a woman between 45 and 60 years old with head and neck cancer. The CDR3 runs from the conserved cysteine through the conserved F or W. A D gene is named only where the DNA matches it firmly. The size entry is marked missing in some rows and otherwise reads once, few, many or a size class.

v_call: TRBV28
d_call: TRBD2
clone_size: -
j_call: TRBJ2-2
cdr3_nt: TGTGCCAGCAGTCCCCTATCGCGGGGGGTTACCGGGGAGCTGTTTTTT
cdr3_aa: CASSPLSRGVTGELFF

v_call: TRBV29-1
d_call: TRBD2
clone_size: -
j_call: TRBJ2-7
cdr3_nt: TGCAGCGTTGACGTGGGACTAGCGAGAGAGCAGTACTTC
cdr3_aa: CSVDVGLAREQYF

v_call: TRBV6-5
d_call: -
clone_size: -
j_call: TRBJ2-3
cdr3_nt: TGTGCCAGCAGTCGAACCCGAACAGATACGCAGTATTTT
cdr3_aa: CASSRTRTDTQYF

v_call: TRBV18
d_call: -
clone_size: once
j_call: TRBJ2-2
cdr3_nt: TGTGCCAGCTCACCTAAGAGCGGTGACGGGGAGCTGTTTTTT
cdr3_aa: CASSPKSGDGELFF

v_call: TRBV18
d_call: TRBD2
clone_size: -
j_call: TRBJ2-3
cdr3_nt: TGTGCCAGCTCACCAGCGGTAGCGGGAGCGTCAGATACGCAGTATTTT
cdr3_aa: CASSPAVAGASDTQYF

v_call: TRBV2
d_call: TRBD1
clone_size: -
j_call: TRBJ2-5
cdr3_nt: TGTGCCAGCAGGGACAGGGCAGGAGAGACCCAGTACTTC
cdr3_aa: CASRDRAGETQYF

v_call: TRBV6-2/TRBV6-3
d_call: TRBD2
clone_size: once
j_call: TRBJ2-1
cdr3_nt: TGTGCCAGCAGTTCCTCGACTAGCGGGACCTCCTACAATGAGCAGTTCTTC
cdr3_aa: CASSSSTSGTSYNEQFF

v_call: TRBV12-3/TRBV12-4
d_call: -
clone_size: -
j_call: TRBJ1-3
cdr3_nt: TGTGCCAGCACCTCCTCTGGAAACACCATATATTTT
cdr3_aa: CASTSSGNTIYF

v_call: TRBV4-1
d_call: -
clone_size: -
j_call: TRBJ2-1
cdr3_nt: TGCGCCAGCAGCCAAGAGGTAGGGGGTCTCATCTCGGGAAATGAGCAGTTCTTC
cdr3_aa: CASSQEVGGLISGNEQFF

v_call: TRBV28
d_call: -
clone_size: -
j_call: TRBJ1-2
cdr3_nt: TGTGCCAGCAGTCCCCGACAGGCAGCTAACTATGGCTACACCTTC
cdr3_aa: CASSPRQAANYGYTF

v_call: TRBV2
d_call: -
clone_size: -
j_call: TRBJ1-4
cdr3_nt: TGTGCCAGCAGTGAATTCTCAAATGGGAAACTGTTTTTT
cdr3_aa: CASSEFSNGKLFF

v_call: TRBV28
d_call: -
clone_size: -
j_call: TRBJ1-6
cdr3_nt: TGTGCCAGCAGACAGACAGAGAATTCACCCCTCCACTTT
cdr3_aa: CASRQTENSPLHF

v_call: TRBV6-5
d_call: -
clone_size: -
j_call: TRBJ1-2
cdr3_nt: TGTGCCAGCAGGCCCCGAACTACTAACTATGGCTACACCTTC
cdr3_aa: CASRPRTTNYGYTF

v_call: TRBV29-1
d_call: TRBD2
clone_size: once
j_call: TRBJ2-1
cdr3_nt: TGCAGCGTGGTCCCCTTATCTAGCGGACGCTACAATGAGCAGTTCTTC
cdr3_aa: CSVVPLSSGRYNEQFF

v_call: TRBV6-5
d_call: TRBD1
clone_size: -
j_call: TRBJ1-6
cdr3_nt: TGTGCCAGCAGTTACTCTCCGGGACAGTCCTATTCACCCCTCCACTTT
cdr3_aa: CASSYSPGQSYSPLHF

v_call: TRBV4-2
d_call: -
clone_size: -
j_call: TRBJ1-3
cdr3_nt: TGTGCCAGCAGCCAAGGGATCAGGGGCTCTGGAAACACCATATATTTT
cdr3_aa: CASSQGIRGSGNTIYF

v_call: TRBV28
d_call: -
clone_size: -
j_call: TRBJ1-2
cdr3_nt: TGTGCAAAGGACTATGGCTACACCTTC
cdr3_aa: CAKDYGYTF

v_call: TRBV7-9
d_call: -
clone_size: once
j_call: TRBJ1-1
cdr3_nt: TGTGCCAGCAGCTTAGCGTGGGGGCCGAACACTGAAGCTTTCTTT
cdr3_aa: CASSLAWGPNTEAFF

v_call: TRBV12-5
d_call: -
clone_size: -
j_call: TRBJ1-2
cdr3_nt: TGTGCTAGTGGTTTGGCCGAGGTTGGGGGCTACACCTTC
cdr3_aa: CASGLAEVGGYTF

v_call: TRBV4-1
d_call: -
clone_size: once
j_call: TRBJ1-1
cdr3_nt: TGCGCCAGCAGCCAATGGGTCCGCTCGGGGGAGACTGAAGCTTTCTTT
cdr3_aa: CASSQWVRSGETEAFF

v_call: TRBV19
d_call: TRBD1
clone_size: -
j_call: TRBJ1-3
cdr3_nt: TGTGCCAGTATCGGCAGGGGGCTGAGAGGAAACACCATATATTTT
cdr3_aa: CASIGRGLRGNTIYF

v_call: TRBV29-1
d_call: -
clone_size: few
j_call: TRBJ2-7
cdr3_nt: TGCAGCGCTCGGACTCTTAGCTCCTACGAGCAGTACTTC
cdr3_aa: CSARTLSSYEQYF

v_call: TRBV6-5
d_call: -
clone_size: -
j_call: TRBJ1-4
cdr3_nt: TGTGCCAGCAAACCAAGGGCAGGGACTGAAAAACTGTTTTTT
cdr3_aa: CASKPRAGTEKLFF

v_call: TRBV7-9
d_call: TRBD1
clone_size: -
j_call: TRBJ1-5
cdr3_nt: TGTGCCAGCAGCCTGGGACAGGGAGAGCCCCAGCATTTT
cdr3_aa: CASSLGQGEPQHF

v_call: TRBV15
d_call: TRBD1
clone_size: -
j_call: TRBJ1-4
cdr3_nt: TGTGCCACCAGCAGGGCATTACAGGGGGCGCCGAATAAGGCTAATGAAAAACTGTTTTTT
cdr3_aa: CATSRALQGAPNKANEKLFF

v_call: TRBV7-9
d_call: TRBD1
clone_size: -
j_call: TRBJ2-1
cdr3_nt: TGTGCCAGCAGCTTTCCGATTCCGGGACAGAACAATGAGCAGTTCTTC
cdr3_aa: CASSFPIPGQNNEQFF

v_call: TRBV6-6
d_call: -
clone_size: -
j_call: TRBJ2-5
cdr3_nt: TGTGCCAGCAGTCAAGGACTTCCCCAAGAGACCCAGTACTTC
cdr3_aa: CASSQGLPQETQYF

v_call: TRBV27
d_call: TRBD2
clone_size: few
j_call: TRBJ2-1
cdr3_nt: TGTGCCAGCAGAAGACTAGGGAGGGATGAGCAGTTCTTC
cdr3_aa: CASRRLGRDEQFF

v_call: TRBV29-1
d_call: -
clone_size: -
j_call: TRBJ1-3
cdr3_nt: TGCAGCGTTAGAGGGTCCGGTGGAAACACCATATATTTT
cdr3_aa: CSVRGSGGNTIYF

v_call: TRBV2
d_call: -
clone_size: -
j_call: TRBJ2-1
cdr3_nt: TGTGCCAGCAGTGACGCGCGGGGGCCGATCTACAATGAGCAGTTCTTC
cdr3_aa: CASSDARGPIYNEQFF

v_call: TRBV7-9
d_call: -
clone_size: -
j_call: TRBJ2-5
cdr3_nt: TGTGCCAGCAGCACATACGGGTTCCAAGAGACCCAGTACTTC
cdr3_aa: CASSTYGFQETQYF

v_call: TRBV27
d_call: -
clone_size: once
j_call: TRBJ2-1
cdr3_nt: TGTGCCAGCAGTTTTATTGGGGCTAGCCTCTCCAATGAGCAGTTCTTC
cdr3_aa: CASSFIGASLSNEQFF

v_call: TRBV2
d_call: -
clone_size: -
j_call: TRBJ1-6
cdr3_nt: TGTGCCAGCAGTGAGACAGCCAATAATTCACCCCTCCACTTT
cdr3_aa: CASSETANNSPLHF

v_call: TRBV6-5
d_call: -
clone_size: -
j_call: TRBJ2-3
cdr3_nt: TGTGCCAGCAGTTACGTGGAGTTCGAAAATACGCAGTATTTT
cdr3_aa: CASSYVEFENTQYF

v_call: TRBV7-2
d_call: -
clone_size: -
j_call: TRBJ1-2
cdr3_nt: TGTGCCAGCAGCCCCCCTAGGGGGGTGGACTATGGCTACACCTTC
cdr3_aa: CASSPPRGVDYGYTF

v_call: TRBV28
d_call: TRBD1
clone_size: -
j_call: TRBJ1-5
cdr3_nt: TGTGCCAGCATATTCCAGGACAGGGGCCAGCCCCAGCATTTT
cdr3_aa: CASIFQDRGQPQHF

v_call: TRBV7-3
d_call: -
clone_size: -
j_call: TRBJ2-1
cdr3_nt: TGTGCCAGCAGCTTCCGAGGGGGTGAGCAGTTCTTC
cdr3_aa: CASSFRGGEQFF

v_call: TRBV13
d_call: TRBD1
clone_size: -
j_call: TRBJ1-2
cdr3_nt: TGTGCCAGCAGCTGGGGACAGGGAAAAGGTGGCTACACCTTC
cdr3_aa: CASSWGQGKGGYTF

v_call: TRBV7-9
d_call: -
clone_size: -
j_call: TRBJ2-5
cdr3_nt: TGTGCCAGCAGCTTAGAAGCCGTCAGGGACCTCCAAGAGACCCAGTACTTC
cdr3_aa: CASSLEAVRDLQETQYF

v_call: TRBV7-9
d_call: TRBD2
clone_size: -
j_call: TRBJ2-2
cdr3_nt: TGTGCCTTGACTAGCGGGCTGAACACCGGGGAGCTGTTTTTT
cdr3_aa: CALTSGLNTGELFF

v_call: TRBV4-3
d_call: -
clone_size: -
j_call: TRBJ1-2
cdr3_nt: TGCGCCAGCAGCCCAGGGGATAGGTTTGATGGCTACACCTTC
cdr3_aa: CASSPGDRFDGYTF

v_call: TRBV11-2
d_call: -
clone_size: -
j_call: TRBJ2-2
cdr3_nt: TGTGCCAGCAGCCGAGGGGAGCTGTTTTTT
cdr3_aa: CASSRGELFF

v_call: TRBV9
d_call: -
clone_size: -
j_call: TRBJ2-7
cdr3_nt: TGTGCCAGCAGCGTAGGGGGGTTTAGGGACGAGCAGTACTTC
cdr3_aa: CASSVGGFRDEQYF

v_call: TRBV2
d_call: -
clone_size: few
j_call: TRBJ2-7
cdr3_nt: TGTGCCAGCAGATTCGACCCCTACGAGCAGTACTTC
cdr3_aa: CASRFDPYEQYF

v_call: TRBV25-1
d_call: -
clone_size: -
j_call: TRBJ2-5
cdr3_nt: TGTGCCAGCAGTCTGCCGGGCACCCAAGAGACCCAGTACTTC
cdr3_aa: CASSLPGTQETQYF

v_call: TRBV10-3
d_call: -
clone_size: -
j_call: TRBJ1-5
cdr3_nt: TGTGCCATCAGTGAGTCGGAGGGCTATAGCAATCAGCCCCAGCATTTT
cdr3_aa: CAISESEGYSNQPQHF

v_call: TRBV19
d_call: -
clone_size: -
j_call: TRBJ2-1
cdr3_nt: TGTGCCAGTACCCCGGGGAGCGGATCCGAACGGAATGAGCAGTTCTTC
cdr3_aa: CASTPGSGSERNEQFF

v_call: TRBV5-1
d_call: TRBD2
clone_size: -
j_call: TRBJ2-7
cdr3_nt: TGCGCCAGCAGCCCCCCTTTGATAGCGGGAGAAGACGAGCAGTACTTC
cdr3_aa: CASSPPLIAGEDEQYF

v_call: TRBV4-1
d_call: -
clone_size: -
j_call: TRBJ1-4
cdr3_nt: TGCGCCAGCAGCCCTTCGGGGCGGGCCTTGGGACTGTTTTTT
cdr3_aa: CASSPSGRALGLFF

v_call: TRBV5-1
d_call: TRBD1
clone_size: -
j_call: TRBJ2-5
cdr3_nt: TGCGCCAGCAGCTTGGGACAGGGGGTAGGCCCGGTCCAAGAGACCCAGTACTTC
cdr3_aa: CASSLGQGVGPVQETQYF

v_call: TRBV28
d_call: TRBD2
clone_size: -
j_call: TRBJ2-4
cdr3_nt: TGTGCCAGCAGCCCCTCGGGGGGGAACATTCAGTACTTC
cdr3_aa: CASSPSGGNIQYF

v_call: TRBV6-1
d_call: -
clone_size: -
j_call: TRBJ2-2
cdr3_nt: TGTGCCAGCAGTGAAGAGATGTTCACCGGGGAGCTGTTTTTT
cdr3_aa: CASSEEMFTGELFF

v_call: TRBV19
d_call: -
clone_size: -
j_call: TRBJ2-1
cdr3_nt: TGTGCCAGTAGTATCGGACTCACCGACAATGAGCAGTTCTTC
cdr3_aa: CASSIGLTDNEQFF

v_call: TRBV30
d_call: -
clone_size: -
j_call: TRBJ1-1
cdr3_nt: TGTGCCTGGAGTGTTCGGGAATACACTGAAGCTTTCTTT
cdr3_aa: CAWSVREYTEAFF

v_call: TRBV19
d_call: -
clone_size: -
j_call: TRBJ2-2
cdr3_nt: TGTGCCAGCGCTCGGGGGGCGGGCACCGGGGAGCTGTTTTTT
cdr3_aa: CASARGAGTGELFF

v_call: TRBV5-4
d_call: TRBD1
clone_size: -
j_call: TRBJ1-3
cdr3_nt: TGTGCCAGCAGCGTTGGACAGGAGGACACCATATATTTT
cdr3_aa: CASSVGQEDTIYF

v_call: TRBV5-4
d_call: -
clone_size: -
j_call: TRBJ2-7
cdr3_nt: TGTGCCAGCAGCCTTCCAGGCGGGGGCGGCAACGAGCAGTACTTC
cdr3_aa: CASSLPGGGGNEQYF

v_call: TRBV19
d_call: -
clone_size: -
j_call: TRBJ2-3
cdr3_nt: TGTGCCAGTAGTATAGACGGTACAGATACGCAGTATTTT
cdr3_aa: CASSIDGTDTQYF